Listed below are T cell receptor beta chains from one sample, sequenced in a study of T cell responses to AZD1222 COVID-19 vaccine. Repertoires were generated with immunoSEQ multiplex PCR, while TCRdb's copy carries only in-frame clones and drops some. Altogether more than 150,000 clones are present, around nine tenths being singletons, with the ten largest covering around 2%. The sample here was peripheral blood, taken 28 days after the second AZD1222 dose. The receptors originated from an adult who received the AZD1222 COVID-19 vaccine. CDR3s include the opening cysteine and the closing phenylalanine or tryptophan. The D gene is left open where the match is weak. Some rows have no size entry. The others give once, few or many, or a class for an expanded clone.

J gene: TRBJ2-2; D gene: TRBD2; V gene: TRBV24-1; clone size: .; CDR3 protein: CATSDLRGRSAGELFF; CDR3 DNA: TGTGCCACCAGTGATTTGCGCGGGAGATCGGCCGGGGAGCTGTTTTTT
J gene: TRBJ2-2; D gene: .; V gene: TRBV5-1; clone size: .; CDR3 protein: CASSLVAGELFF; CDR3 DNA: TGCGCCAGCAGCTTGGTGGCCGGGGAGCTGTTTTTT
J gene: TRBJ1-3; D gene: .; V gene: TRBV7-9; clone size: few; CDR3 protein: CASSLGGFSGNTIYF; CDR3 DNA: TGTGCCAGCAGCTTAGGAGGGTTTTCTGGAAACACCATATATTTT
J gene: TRBJ2-5; D gene: .; V gene: TRBV10-3; clone size: .; CDR3 protein: CAISESQTPTGRGETQYF; CDR3 DNA: TGTGCCATCAGTGAGTCACAGACCCCGACAGGACGTGGGGAGACCCAGTACTTC
J gene: TRBJ2-1; D gene: .; V gene: TRBV28; clone size: .; CDR3 protein: CASSLAQGRVGEQFF; CDR3 DNA: TGTGCCAGCAGTTTAGCCCAGGGCCGTGTTGGTGAGCAGTTCTTC
J gene: TRBJ1-1; D gene: .; V gene: TRBV19; clone size: .; CDR3 protein: CASSEGVGTEAFF; CDR3 DNA: TGTGCCAGTAGTGAAGGGGTAGGCACTGAAGCTTTCTTT
J gene: TRBJ2-6; D gene: TRBD1; V gene: TRBV7-3; clone size: .; CDR3 protein: CASSPQGEAGANVLTF; CDR3 DNA: TGTGCCAGCAGCCCGCAGGGGGAAGCTGGGGCCAACGTCCTGACTTTC
J gene: TRBJ1-1; D gene: .; V gene: TRBV30; clone size: .; CDR3 protein: CAWGNRAAEAFF; CDR3 DNA: TGTGCCTGGGGAAATAGGGCGGCTGAAGCTTTCTTT
J gene: TRBJ1-3; D gene: TRBD1; V gene: TRBV10-3; clone size: .; CDR3 protein: CAISDPQDRARSGNTIYF; CDR3 DNA: TGTGCCATCAGTGACCCTCAAGACAGGGCACGCTCTGGAAACACCATATATTTT
J gene: TRBJ2-2; D gene: TRBD2; V gene: TRBV14; clone size: .; CDR3 protein: CASSPGTSGNTGELFF; CDR3 DNA: TGTGCCAGCAGCCCTGGGACTAGCGGGAACACCGGGGAGCTGTTTTTT
J gene: TRBJ2-5; D gene: TRBD2; V gene: TRBV5-1; clone size: once; CDR3 protein: CASSQERERSNPETQYF; CDR3 DNA: TGCGCCAGCAGCCAAGAGCGGGAAAGATCAAACCCAGAGACCCAGTACTTC
J gene: TRBJ1-3; D gene: .; V gene: TRBV9; clone size: .; CDR3 protein: CASSVGPSGNTIYF; CDR3 DNA: TGTGCCAGCAGCGTAGGACCCTCTGGAAACACCATATATTTT
J gene: TRBJ2-4; D gene: TRBD1; V gene: TRBV25-1; clone size: .; CDR3 protein: CASSAGQGTKNIQYF; CDR3 DNA: TGTGCCAGCAGTGCAGGACAGGGAACCAAAAACATTCAGTACTTC
J gene: TRBJ2-3; D gene: .; V gene: TRBV7-2; clone size: .; CDR3 protein: CASSLDQGPDTQYF; CDR3 DNA: TGTGCCAGCAGCTTAGATCAGGGGCCAGATACGCAGTATTTT
J gene: TRBJ2-3; D gene: .; V gene: TRBV3-1/TRBV3-2; clone size: .; CDR3 protein: CASSRYSPDTQYF; CDR3 DNA: TGTGCCAGCAGCCGTTATAGCCCAGATACGCAGTATTTT
J gene: TRBJ2-2; D gene: TRBD2; V gene: TRBV7-8; clone size: .; CDR3 protein: CASTERGAGVGAGELFF; CDR3 DNA: TGTGCCAGCACCGAACGAGGAGCGGGAGTCGGCGCCGGGGAGCTGTTTTTT
J gene: TRBJ2-5; D gene: TRBD2; V gene: TRBV7-2; clone size: .; CDR3 protein: CASSLKLGAGQETQYF; CDR3 DNA: TGTGCCAGCAGCTTAAAGTTAGGAGCGGGGCAAGAGACCCAGTACTTC
J gene: TRBJ1-2; D gene: .; V gene: TRBV7-9; clone size: .; CDR3 protein: CASSSGLGYYGYTF; CDR3 DNA: TGTGCCAGCAGCTCCGGATTGGGGTACTATGGCTACACCTTC
J gene: TRBJ2-4; D gene: .; V gene: TRBV20-1; clone size: .; CDR3 protein: CSAASGYIQYF; CDR3 DNA: TGCAGTGCCGCCTCTGGATACATTCAGTACTTC
J gene: TRBJ2-7; D gene: .; V gene: TRBV6-1; clone size: once; CDR3 protein: CASSEFGYEQYF; CDR3 DNA: TGTGCCAGCAGTGAATTTGGCTACGAGCAGTACTTC
J gene: TRBJ1-2; D gene: .; V gene: TRBV19; clone size: .; CDR3 protein: CASSIVGTDLNYGYTF; CDR3 DNA: TGTGCCAGTAGTATCGTCGGGACCGATCTAAACTATGGCTACACCTTC
J gene: TRBJ2-3; D gene: TRBD2; V gene: TRBV7-3; clone size: .; CDR3 protein: CASSRISGFSTDTQYF; CDR3 DNA: TGTGCCAGCAGCAGAATTAGCGGGTTCTCCACAGATACGCAGTATTTT
J gene: TRBJ2-1; D gene: .; V gene: TRBV5-3; clone size: .; CDR3 protein: CARSLGDQYNEQFF; CDR3 DNA: TGTGCCAGAAGCTTAGGGGACCAGTACAATGAGCAGTTCTTC
J gene: TRBJ1-2; D gene: .; V gene: TRBV6-5; clone size: .; CDR3 protein: CASSYSEGGYTF; CDR3 DNA: TGTGCCAGCAGTTACTCAGAGGGCGGTTACACCTTC
J gene: TRBJ1-2; D gene: TRBD1; V gene: TRBV4-3; clone size: few; CDR3 protein: CASSQAGTANYGYTF; CDR3 DNA: TGCGCCAGCAGCCAAGCCGGGACAGCGAACTATGGCTACACCTTC
J gene: TRBJ1-5; D gene: .; V gene: TRBV10-3; clone size: .; CDR3 protein: CAISESFQGGNQPQHF; CDR3 DNA: TGTGCCATCAGTGAGTCGTTTCAGGGAGGGAATCAGCCCCAGCATTTT
J gene: TRBJ1-2; D gene: .; V gene: TRBV2; clone size: .; CDR3 protein: CASSATTNYGYTF; CDR3 DNA: TGTGCCAGCAGTGCGACGACAAACTATGGCTACACCTTC
J gene: TRBJ1-5; D gene: .; V gene: TRBV6-5; clone size: .; CDR3 protein: CASSIEFLSNQPQHF; CDR3 DNA: TGTGCCAGCAGTATAGAATTTCTGAGCAATCAGCCCCAGCATTTT
J gene: TRBJ2-1; D gene: .; V gene: TRBV15; clone size: .; CDR3 protein: CATSRDIGPHNEQFF; CDR3 DNA: TGTGCCACCAGCAGAGACATCGGGCCACACAATGAGCAGTTCTTC
J gene: TRBJ2-7; D gene: TRBD2; V gene: TRBV7-2; clone size: .; CDR3 protein: CASSPLSSGGFYEQYF; CDR3 DNA: TGTGCCAGCAGCCCCCTCTCTAGCGGGGGGTTCTACGAGCAGTACTTC
J gene: TRBJ1-1; D gene: .; V gene: TRBV27; clone size: .; CDR3 protein: CASSRNGLNTEAFF; CDR3 DNA: TGTGCCAGCAGCCGTAACGGGCTGAACACTGAAGCTTTCTTT
J gene: TRBJ1-3; D gene: .; V gene: TRBV27; clone size: .; CDR3 protein: CASSLSSGWGGNTIYF; CDR3 DNA: TGTGCCAGCAGTTTATCTTCGGGTTGGGGTGGAAACACCATATATTTT
J gene: TRBJ1-6; D gene: TRBD1; V gene: TRBV4-3; clone size: .; CDR3 protein: CASSQRTGNNSPLHF; CDR3 DNA: TGCGCCAGCAGCCAGCGGACAGGGAATAATTCACCCCTCCACTTT
J gene: TRBJ1-2; D gene: TRBD1; V gene: TRBV18; clone size: .; CDR3 protein: CASSPGQEGGYTF; CDR3 DNA: TGTGCCAGCTCACCGGGACAGGAGGGTGGCTACACCTTC
J gene: TRBJ1-1; D gene: TRBD1; V gene: TRBV27; clone size: .; CDR3 protein: CASSSYRGGNTEAFF; CDR3 DNA: TGTGCCAGCAGTTCATACAGGGGGGGGAACACTGAAGCTTTCTTT
J gene: TRBJ1-3; D gene: TRBD1; V gene: TRBV5-1; clone size: .; CDR3 protein: CASSYTGVSGNTIYF; CDR3 DNA: TGCGCCAGCAGCTATACAGGGGTTTCTGGAAACACCATATATTTT
J gene: TRBJ2-5; D gene: TRBD2; V gene: TRBV3-1/TRBV3-2; clone size: .; CDR3 protein: CASTQNPRTSGETQYF; CDR3 DNA: TGTGCCAGCACCCAGAACCCACGGACTAGCGGAGAGACCCAGTACTTC
J gene: TRBJ1-5; D gene: .; V gene: TRBV5-6; clone size: once; CDR3 protein: CASSPEGGGERQPQHF; CDR3 DNA: TGTGCCAGCAGCCCGGAGGGGGGCGGGGAACGACAGCCCCAGCATTTT
J gene: TRBJ2-1; D gene: TRBD2; V gene: TRBV19; clone size: .; CDR3 protein: CASSIALERERSYNEQFF; CDR3 DNA: TGTGCCAGTAGTATAGCCCTCGAGCGGGAGAGGTCCTACAATGAGCAGTTCTTC
J gene: TRBJ2-7; D gene: .; V gene: TRBV28; clone size: .; CDR3 protein: CASGLYEQYF; CDR3 DNA: TGTGCCAGCGGACTATACGAGCAGTACTTC
J gene: TRBJ1-3; D gene: .; V gene: TRBV10-3; clone size: .; CDR3 protein: CAISDGPISGNTIYF; CDR3 DNA: TGTGCCATCAGTGATGGGCCCATCTCTGGAAACACCATATATTTT
J gene: TRBJ1-5; D gene: .; V gene: TRBV21-1; clone size: .; CDR3 protein: CASSKGRQGLGFQPQHF; CDR3 DNA: TGTGCCAGCAGCAAAGGACGCCAGGGGCTAGGTTTTCAGCCCCAGCATTTT
J gene: TRBJ2-7; D gene: TRBD1; V gene: TRBV3-1/TRBV3-2; clone size: .; CDR3 protein: CASSYRRTGVNEQYF; CDR3 DNA: TGTGCCAGCAGCTACCGGAGGACAGGGGTAAACGAGCAGTACTTC
J gene: TRBJ1-4; D gene: .; V gene: TRBV3-1/TRBV3-2; clone size: .; CDR3 protein: CASSQGGQEKLFF; CDR3 DNA: TGTGCCAGCAGCCAAGGGGGCCAAGAAAAACTGTTTTTT
J gene: TRBJ2-3; D gene: TRBD2; V gene: TRBV5-1; clone size: .; CDR3 protein: CASSWGLAGGTDTQYF; CDR3 DNA: TGCGCCAGCAGCTGGGGGCTAGCGGGGGGCACAGATACGCAGTATTTT
J gene: TRBJ1-6; D gene: .; V gene: TRBV18; clone size: .; CDR3 protein: CASSRDVPRESYNSPLHF; CDR3 DNA: TGTGCCAGCTCACGGGACGTACCTAGGGAGTCCTATAATTCACCCCTCCACTTT
J gene: TRBJ1-1; D gene: .; V gene: TRBV5-4; clone size: .; CDR3 protein: CASSPPPPNTEAFF; CDR3 DNA: TGTGCCAGCAGCCCCCCCCCTCCGAACACTGAAGCTTTCTTT
J gene: TRBJ2-5; D gene: TRBD2; V gene: TRBV9; clone size: .; CDR3 protein: CASSAIPSGGALGTQYF; CDR3 DNA: TGTGCCAGCAGCGCCATACCTAGCGGGGGGGCCTTGGGGACCCAGTACTTC
J gene: TRBJ2-7; D gene: .; V gene: TRBV21-1; clone size: .; CDR3 protein: CASSFVSSYEQYF; CDR3 DNA: TGTGCCAGCAGCTTCGTCAGTTCCTACGAGCAGTACTTC
J gene: TRBJ2-7; D gene: TRBD1; V gene: TRBV7-2; clone size: .; CDR3 protein: CASRLSTGRQGEQYF; CDR3 DNA: TGTGCCAGCAGGTTATCGACAGGGCGTCAAGGCGAGCAGTACTTC
J gene: TRBJ2-3; D gene: .; V gene: TRBV10-1; clone size: .; CDR3 protein: CASSELGASLTDTQYF; CDR3 DNA: TGCGCCAGCAGTGAGTTGGGGGCTTCCCTCACAGATACGCAGTATTTT
J gene: TRBJ1-3; D gene: TRBD1; V gene: TRBV6-5; clone size: .; CDR3 protein: CASKKPQGDTIYF; CDR3 DNA: TGTGCCAGCAAAAAACCACAGGGGGACACCATATATTTT
J gene: TRBJ1-1; D gene: .; V gene: TRBV28; clone size: .; CDR3 protein: CATAKANTEAFF; CDR3 DNA: TGTGCCACCGCGAAAGCGAACACTGAAGCTTTCTTT
J gene: TRBJ1-2; D gene: TRBD1; V gene: TRBV5-4; clone size: .; CDR3 protein: CASSPGQGAIYGYTF; CDR3 DNA: TGTGCCAGCAGCCCTGGACAGGGGGCAATCTATGGCTACACCTTC
J gene: TRBJ1-5; D gene: .; V gene: TRBV19; clone size: once; CDR3 protein: CASSMEGAVNQPQHF; CDR3 DNA: TGTGCCAGTAGTATGGAAGGGGCGGTGAATCAGCCCCAGCATTTT
J gene: TRBJ2-7; D gene: .; V gene: TRBV6-1; clone size: .; CDR3 protein: CASSEPPYEQYF; CDR3 DNA: TGTGCCAGCAGTGAACCTCCCTACGAGCAGTACTTC
J gene: TRBJ2-3; D gene: .; V gene: TRBV7-2; clone size: .; CDR3 protein: CASSSAGTTFTDTQYF; CDR3 DNA: TGTGCCAGCAGCAGTGCCGGGACAACCTTCACAGATACGCAGTATTTT
J gene: TRBJ1-3; D gene: .; V gene: TRBV9; clone size: .; CDR3 protein: CASSVGSSGNTIYF; CDR3 DNA: TGTGCCAGCAGCGTAGGTAGCTCTGGAAACACCATATATTTT